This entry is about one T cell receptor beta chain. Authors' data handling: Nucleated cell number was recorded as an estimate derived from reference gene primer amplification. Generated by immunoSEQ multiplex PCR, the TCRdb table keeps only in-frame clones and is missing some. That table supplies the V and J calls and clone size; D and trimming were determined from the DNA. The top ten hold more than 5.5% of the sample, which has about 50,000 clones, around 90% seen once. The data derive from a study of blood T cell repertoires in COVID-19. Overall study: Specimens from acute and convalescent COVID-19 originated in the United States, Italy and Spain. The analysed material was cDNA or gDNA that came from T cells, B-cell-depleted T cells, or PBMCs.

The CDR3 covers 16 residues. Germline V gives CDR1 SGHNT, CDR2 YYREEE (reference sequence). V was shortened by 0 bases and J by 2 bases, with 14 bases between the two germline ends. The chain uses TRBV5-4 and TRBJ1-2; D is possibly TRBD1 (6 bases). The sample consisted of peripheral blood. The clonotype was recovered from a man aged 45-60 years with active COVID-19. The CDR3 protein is CASSLGGGARNYGYTF. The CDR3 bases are TGTGCCAGCAGCTTGGGTGGGGGGGCGAGAAACTATGGCTACACCTTC. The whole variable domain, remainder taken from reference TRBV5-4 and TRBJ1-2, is ETGVTQSPTHLIKTRGQQVTLRCSSQSGHNTVSWYQQALGQGPQFIFQYYREEENGRGNFPPRFSGLQFPNYSSELNVNALELDDSALYLCASSLGGGARNYGYTFGSGTRLTVV.